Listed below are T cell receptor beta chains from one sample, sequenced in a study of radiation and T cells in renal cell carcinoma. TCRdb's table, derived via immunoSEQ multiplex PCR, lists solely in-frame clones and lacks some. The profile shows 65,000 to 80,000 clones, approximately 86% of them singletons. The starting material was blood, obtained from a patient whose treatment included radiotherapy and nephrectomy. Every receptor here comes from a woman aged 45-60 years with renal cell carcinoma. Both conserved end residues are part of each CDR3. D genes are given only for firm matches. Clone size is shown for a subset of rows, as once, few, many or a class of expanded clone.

TGTGCCAGTAGTCACAGCTCCTACGAGCAGTACTTC,CASSHSSYEQYF,few,-,TRBJ2-7,TRBV19
TGTGCTAGTGCCACATCCTTCACCGGGGAGCTGTTTTTT,CASATSFTGELFF,few,-,TRBJ2-2,TRBV12-5
TGTGCCAGCTCACTCGACATGGGGACTCTTTATAAAGCTTTCTTT,CASSLDMGTLYKAFF,-,-,TRBJ1-1,TRBV18
TGTGCCAGCAGCTTCCGAGGTTGGGGGAAAGAGACCCAGTACTTC,CASSFRGWGKETQYF,-,-,TRBJ2-5,TRBV7-7
TGTGCCAGCAGCGTAGGGCCCAGCTTAAGACAAGAGACCCAGTACTTC,CASSVGPSLRQETQYF,-,-,TRBJ2-5,TRBV9
TGTGCCAGCAGCTTAGAGGCAGGGGCCCTTCAGCCCCAGCATTTT,CASSLEAGALQPQHF,-,-,TRBJ1-5,TRBV7-2
TGTGCCAGCAGCGTAGACCTCCACAATGAGCAGTTCTTC,CASSVDLHNEQFF,-,-,TRBJ2-1,TRBV11-2
TGTGCCAGCAGTTTCCCCTGGGAGGGGGGCTACACCTTC,CASSFPWEGGYTF,once,-,TRBJ1-2,TRBV28
TGTGCCAGCATTAGCGGGGGGGCGCAAGAGACCCAGTACTTC,CASISGGAQETQYF,-,TRBD2,TRBJ2-5,TRBV2
TGCGCCAGCAGCTTGGAAGGGGCTGCTGGAAACACCATATATTTT,CASSLEGAAGNTIYF,-,-,TRBJ1-3,TRBV5-1
TGTGCCAGCAGCCTCCTACGGGGTGGGGAGCAGTACTTC,CASSLLRGGEQYF,-,-,TRBJ2-7,TRBV11-2
TGTGCCAGCAGCGTAGCGGGGACAGTCCTAGGGGAGACCCAGTACTTC,CASSVAGTVLGETQYF,-,TRBD1,TRBJ2-5,TRBV9
TGTGCCAGCAGCCTTCGAGGGTTCACTGGAAACACCATATATTTT,CASSLRGFTGNTIYF,-,-,TRBJ1-3,TRBV11-2
TGTGCCAGCTCACTGGGACAGGGTGGGGCCAACGTCCTGACTTTC,CASSLGQGGANVLTF,-,TRBD1,TRBJ2-6,TRBV18
TGTGCCAGCGGAACAGGGGGCAGTGAAAAACTGTTTTTT,CASGTGGSEKLFF,-,TRBD1,TRBJ1-4,TRBV6-1
TGTGCCAGCAGCCGCCGGGACAGGCCCACTGAAGCTTTCTTT,CASSRRDRPTEAFF,-,TRBD1,TRBJ1-1,TRBV7-2
TGTGCCAGCAGCCCGACGCCCGGGCGAACGTCGGAGACCCAGTACTTC,CASSPTPGRTSETQYF,-,-,TRBJ2-5,TRBV5-5
TGTGCCAGCAGCGTCGGTCAGGGACGGGGCGAGCAGTACTTC,CASSVGQGRGEQYF,-,-,TRBJ2-7,TRBV9
TGTGCCAGCAGTTACTCGGCCGGGGCGAGGGAGACCCAGTACTTC,CASSYSAGARETQYF,-,-,TRBJ2-5,TRBV6-5
TGTGCCAGTAGTATAGGGGACAGGGGAGACGGCTACACCTTC,CASSIGDRGDGYTF,-,TRBD1,TRBJ1-2,TRBV19
TGTGCCTCCAGGGAAAGGACTACTAATCAGCCCCAGCATTTT,CASRERTTNQPQHF,-,-,TRBJ1-5,TRBV6-5
TGTGCCAGCAGCTTATGGACAGGGACGAACACTGAAGCTTTCTTT,CASSLWTGTNTEAFF,-,TRBD1,TRBJ1-1,TRBV7-9
TGTGCCAGCAGCTTGCCCGGGGGAGGGCTCGAGCAGTACTTC,CASSLPGGGLEQYF,-,TRBD2,TRBJ2-7,TRBV6-5
TGTGCCAGCAGAGACACTATAGCGGGGGGGCCGGACATTCAGTACTTC,CASRDTIAGGPDIQYF,once,TRBD2,TRBJ2-4,TRBV6-6
TGTGCCAGTAGTATAGATCCCAGCTCCTACGAGCAGTACTTC,CASSIDPSSYEQYF,-,-,TRBJ2-7,TRBV19